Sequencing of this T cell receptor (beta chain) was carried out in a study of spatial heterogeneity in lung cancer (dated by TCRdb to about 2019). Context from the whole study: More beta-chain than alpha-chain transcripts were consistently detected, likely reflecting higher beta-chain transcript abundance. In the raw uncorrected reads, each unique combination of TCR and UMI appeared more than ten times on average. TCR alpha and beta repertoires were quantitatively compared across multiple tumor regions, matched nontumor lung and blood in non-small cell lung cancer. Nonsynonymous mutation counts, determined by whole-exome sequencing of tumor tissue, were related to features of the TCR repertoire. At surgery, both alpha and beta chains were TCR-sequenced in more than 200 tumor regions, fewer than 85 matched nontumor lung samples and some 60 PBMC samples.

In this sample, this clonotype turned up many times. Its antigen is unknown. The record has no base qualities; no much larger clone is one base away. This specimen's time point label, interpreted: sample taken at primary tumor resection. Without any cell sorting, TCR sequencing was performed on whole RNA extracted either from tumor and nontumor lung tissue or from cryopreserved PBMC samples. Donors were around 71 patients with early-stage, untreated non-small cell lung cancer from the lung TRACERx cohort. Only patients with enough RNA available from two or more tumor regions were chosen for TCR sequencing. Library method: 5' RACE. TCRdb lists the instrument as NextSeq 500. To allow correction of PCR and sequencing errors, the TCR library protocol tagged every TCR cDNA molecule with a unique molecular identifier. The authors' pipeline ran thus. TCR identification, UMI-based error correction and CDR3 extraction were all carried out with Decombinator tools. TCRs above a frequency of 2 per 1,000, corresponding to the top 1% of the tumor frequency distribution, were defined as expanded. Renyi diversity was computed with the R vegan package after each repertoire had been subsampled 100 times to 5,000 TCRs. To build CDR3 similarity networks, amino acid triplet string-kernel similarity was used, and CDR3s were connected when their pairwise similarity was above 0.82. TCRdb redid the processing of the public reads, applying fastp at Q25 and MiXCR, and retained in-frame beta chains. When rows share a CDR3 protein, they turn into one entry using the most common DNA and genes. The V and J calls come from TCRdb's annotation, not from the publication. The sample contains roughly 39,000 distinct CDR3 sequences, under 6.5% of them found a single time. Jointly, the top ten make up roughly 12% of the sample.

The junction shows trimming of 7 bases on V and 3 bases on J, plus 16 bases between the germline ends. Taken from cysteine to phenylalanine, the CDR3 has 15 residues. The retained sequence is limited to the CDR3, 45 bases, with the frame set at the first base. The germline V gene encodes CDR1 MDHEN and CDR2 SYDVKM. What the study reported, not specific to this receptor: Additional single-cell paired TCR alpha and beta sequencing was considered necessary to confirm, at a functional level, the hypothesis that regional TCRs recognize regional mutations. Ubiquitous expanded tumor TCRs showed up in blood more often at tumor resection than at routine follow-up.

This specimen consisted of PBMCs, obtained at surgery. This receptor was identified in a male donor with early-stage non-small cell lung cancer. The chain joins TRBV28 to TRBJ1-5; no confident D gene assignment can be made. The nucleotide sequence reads TGTGCCAGCACCCTCATCAGACAACACAATCAGCCCCAGCATTTT. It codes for CASTLIRQHNQPQHF. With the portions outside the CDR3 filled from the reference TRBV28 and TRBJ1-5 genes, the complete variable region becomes DVKVTQSSRYLVKRTGEKVFLECVQDMDHENMFWYRQDPGLGLRLIYFSYDVKMKEKGDIPEGYSVSREKKERFSLILESASTNQTSMYLCASTLIRQHNQPQHFGDGTRLSIL.